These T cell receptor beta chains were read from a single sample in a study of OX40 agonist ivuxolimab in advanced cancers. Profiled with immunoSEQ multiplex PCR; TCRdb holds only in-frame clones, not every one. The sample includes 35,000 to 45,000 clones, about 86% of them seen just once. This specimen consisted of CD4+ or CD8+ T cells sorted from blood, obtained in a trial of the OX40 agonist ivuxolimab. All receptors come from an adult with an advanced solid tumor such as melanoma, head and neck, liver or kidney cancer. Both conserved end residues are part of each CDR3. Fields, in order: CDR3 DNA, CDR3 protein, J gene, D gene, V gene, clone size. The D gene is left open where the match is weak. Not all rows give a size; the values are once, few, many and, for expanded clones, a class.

DNA: TGTGCCAGCAGTTACTCTGCCGTGAACTATGGCTACACCTTC
CDR3: CASSYSAVNYGYTF
J: TRBJ1-2
D: NA
V: TRBV6-5
size: NA

DNA: TGTGCCAGCAACGTTGGGGGTGGCTACACCTTC
CDR3: CASNVGGGYTF
J: TRBJ1-2
D: NA
V: TRBV28
size: NA

DNA: TGTGCCAGCAGCGGACGGGACAGATACAATGAGCAGTTCTTC
CDR3: CASSGRDRYNEQFF
J: TRBJ2-1
D: TRBD1
V: TRBV7-9
size: NA

DNA: TGTGCCAGCAGCTCCGACTCTGGACAGGGAACGTACGAGCAGTACTTC
CDR3: CASSSDSGQGTYEQYF
J: TRBJ2-7
D: TRBD1
V: TRBV5-4
size: few

DNA: TGTGCCAGTAGTATGGGGCTTCAGGGTGCCGGGGAGCTGTTTTTT
CDR3: CASSMGLQGAGELFF
J: TRBJ2-2
D: NA
V: TRBV19
size: NA

DNA: TGTGCCAGCAGCTTAGCCGTGCGACCAGCGGGGGCCCCCTACGAGCAGTACTTC
CDR3: CASSLAVRPAGAPYEQYF
J: TRBJ2-7
D: TRBD2
V: TRBV14
size: NA

DNA: TGCGCCAGCTTTGGGACCGATAATGAAAAACTGTTTTTT
CDR3: CASFGTDNEKLFF
J: TRBJ1-4
D: NA
V: TRBV10-1
size: NA

DNA: TGTGCCAGCAGCCCCCTCGGGAACACTGAAGCTTTCTTT
CDR3: CASSPLGNTEAFF
J: TRBJ1-1
D: NA
V: TRBV9
size: NA

DNA: TGTGCCAGCAGTGTTGGGGGGAATCAGCCCCAGCATTTT
CDR3: CASSVGGNQPQHF
J: TRBJ1-5
D: NA
V: TRBV2
size: NA

DNA: TGTGCCAGCAGCCCGGGGAACACTGAAGCTTTCTTT
CDR3: CASSPGNTEAFF
J: TRBJ1-1
D: NA
V: TRBV11-2
size: NA

DNA: TGTGCCAGCAGCGTCGGGGGGGCCTACACAGATACGCAGTATTTT
CDR3: CASSVGGAYTDTQYF
J: TRBJ2-3
D: TRBD2
V: TRBV9
size: NA

DNA: TGTGCCAGCAGCTTGCCCGGGACTAGCGGGGGTGGTGAGACCCAGTACTTC
CDR3: CASSLPGTSGGGETQYF
J: TRBJ2-5
D: TRBD2
V: TRBV5-5
size: few

DNA: TGCGCCAGCAGCCAAGATCTACAGGGTCTGAGCGGCTATGGCTACACCTTC
CDR3: CASSQDLQGLSGYGYTF
J: TRBJ1-2
D: NA
V: TRBV4-3
size: NA

DNA: TGTGCCAGCAGCCTGACAGGGAACCAGCCCCAGCATTTT
CDR3: CASSLTGNQPQHF
J: TRBJ1-5
D: TRBD1
V: TRBV5-6
size: few

DNA: TGCGCCAGCAGCCAAGACACAGGGTCAAATGAAAAACTGTTTTTT
CDR3: CASSQDTGSNEKLFF
J: TRBJ1-4
D: NA
V: TRBV4-3
size: NA

DNA: TGTGCCAGCAGCAAAACGGCGACCTTGGGTCAGCCCCAGCATTTT
CDR3: CASSKTATLGQPQHF
J: TRBJ1-5
D: NA
V: TRBV21-1
size: NA

DNA: TGCGCCAGCAGTGTTAAGCGGGGGGGGGCCGGGAAGCTGTTTTTT
CDR3: CASSVKRGGAGKLFF
J: TRBJ2-2
D: TRBD2
V: TRBV10-1
size: NA

DNA: TGTGCCAGCAGTGAGGAGGAGAACAGCAATCAGCCCCAGCATTTT
CDR3: CASSEEENSNQPQHF
J: TRBJ1-5
D: NA
V: TRBV2
size: NA

DNA: TGTGCCATTTCCCCGGGACAGCCGAACACTGAAGCTTTCTTT
CDR3: CAISPGQPNTEAFF
J: TRBJ1-1
D: TRBD1
V: TRBV10-3
size: once

DNA: TGTGCCAGCAGCGTATATGACTCAACCCGAGAGGGCTATGGCTACACCTTC
CDR3: CASSVYDSTREGYGYTF
J: TRBJ1-2
D: NA
V: TRBV9
size: NA

DNA: TGTGCCAGCAGCTCCCTCGGCGGAGGCTATGGCTACACCTTC
CDR3: CASSSLGGGYGYTF
J: TRBJ1-2
D: NA
V: TRBV11-2
size: NA

DNA: TGCGCCAGCAGCCAACAACCCGGGAGCACGGGGGATACGCAGTATTTT
CDR3: CASSQQPGSTGDTQYF
J: TRBJ2-3
D: NA
V: TRBV4-3
size: NA

DNA: TGTGCCAGCAGACCCGGGACAGGGATTGATTCCTATGGCTACACCTTC
CDR3: CASRPGTGIDSYGYTF
J: TRBJ1-2
D: TRBD1
V: TRBV7-9
size: NA

DNA: TGTGCCAGCAGTTCCTCGGCGGGGTTGATGGAGACCCAGTACTTC
CDR3: CASSSSAGLMETQYF
J: TRBJ2-5
D: NA
V: TRBV6-5
size: NA

DNA: TGTGCCAGCAGGGCCGGGACAGGGGGCTACGAGCAGTACTTC
CDR3: CASRAGTGGYEQYF
J: TRBJ2-7
D: TRBD1
V: TRBV27
size: NA

DNA: TGCGCCAGCAGCTTGAAAGCGGGGGGGACGGATACGCAGTATTTT
CDR3: CASSLKAGGTDTQYF
J: TRBJ2-3
D: TRBD2
V: TRBV5-1
size: NA

DNA: TGTGCCAGCAGCGCACCCGGCACTGAAGCTTTCTTT
CDR3: CASSAPGTEAFF
J: TRBJ1-1
D: NA
V: TRBV7-9
size: NA

DNA: TGTGCCAGCAGTTCAGGGGGGCTTTATTATAATTCACCCCTCCACTTT
CDR3: CASSSGGLYYNSPLHF
J: TRBJ1-6
D: TRBD1
V: TRBV27
size: NA

DNA: TGTGCCAGCAGTCCAATACAGGGCTCACCCCTCCACTTT
CDR3: CASSPIQGSPLHF
J: TRBJ1-6
D: NA
V: TRBV6-1
size: few

DNA: TGTGCCAGCAGCTTGGTAGGGGAGTACGAGCAGTACTTC
CDR3: CASSLVGEYEQYF
J: TRBJ2-7
D: NA
V: TRBV5-4
size: NA

DNA: TGTGCCAGCAGCTTGGCCATGGCAAATGGGGAGCAGTTCTTC
CDR3: CASSLAMANGEQFF
J: TRBJ2-1
D: NA
V: TRBV5-4
size: NA

DNA: TGTGCCAGCAGCGTAACAGCGGGGGGTTCCTACAATGAGCAGTTCTTC
CDR3: CASSVTAGGSYNEQFF
J: TRBJ2-1
D: TRBD2
V: TRBV9
size: NA

DNA: TGTGCCACCAGCTTCCGGGCCCTCAGCTCCTACAATGAGCAGTTCTTC
CDR3: CATSFRALSSYNEQFF
J: TRBJ2-1
D: NA
V: TRBV15
size: NA

DNA: TGCGCCAGCAGCCAAGATCGGGGCTTCAATCAGCCCCAGCATTTT
CDR3: CASSQDRGFNQPQHF
J: TRBJ1-5
D: NA
V: TRBV4-3
size: NA

DNA: TGTGCCAGCGTAAGACTAGCGGGGGCCAAGGACATTCAGTACTTC
CDR3: CASVRLAGAKDIQYF
J: TRBJ2-4
D: TRBD2
V: TRBV2
size: NA

DNA: TGTGCCAGCAGCATACAGGGGAATAATTCACCCCTCCACTTT
CDR3: CASSIQGNNSPLHF
J: TRBJ1-6
D: TRBD1
V: TRBV9
size: NA

DNA: TGTGCCAGCAGCGAAGAATGGACAGGGGCCACAGATACGCAGTATTTT
CDR3: CASSEEWTGATDTQYF
J: TRBJ2-3
D: TRBD1
V: TRBV11-2
size: NA

DNA: TGTGCCAGCAGCTCCGCTGAGGCCTACGAGCAGTACTTC
CDR3: CASSSAEAYEQYF
J: TRBJ2-7
D: NA
V: TRBV19
size: NA

DNA: TGCAGCGTTCTACTGGGCACGCAGTATTTT
CDR3: CSVLLGTQYF
J: TRBJ2-3
D: NA
V: TRBV29-1
size: NA

DNA: TGTGCCAGCACCGGCCCAGACCCTGGCTACACCTTC
CDR3: CASTGPDPGYTF
J: TRBJ1-2
D: NA
V: TRBV9
size: NA

DNA: TGTGCCAGCAGCTTGGGTCAGGGGGCTCAGCCCCAGCATTTT
CDR3: CASSLGQGAQPQHF
J: TRBJ1-5
D: TRBD1
V: TRBV5-6
size: NA

DNA: TGTGCCAGCAGCCCACAGGAAACATCCTACGAGCAGTACTTC
CDR3: CASSPQETSYEQYF
J: TRBJ2-7
D: NA
V: TRBV7-3
size: NA